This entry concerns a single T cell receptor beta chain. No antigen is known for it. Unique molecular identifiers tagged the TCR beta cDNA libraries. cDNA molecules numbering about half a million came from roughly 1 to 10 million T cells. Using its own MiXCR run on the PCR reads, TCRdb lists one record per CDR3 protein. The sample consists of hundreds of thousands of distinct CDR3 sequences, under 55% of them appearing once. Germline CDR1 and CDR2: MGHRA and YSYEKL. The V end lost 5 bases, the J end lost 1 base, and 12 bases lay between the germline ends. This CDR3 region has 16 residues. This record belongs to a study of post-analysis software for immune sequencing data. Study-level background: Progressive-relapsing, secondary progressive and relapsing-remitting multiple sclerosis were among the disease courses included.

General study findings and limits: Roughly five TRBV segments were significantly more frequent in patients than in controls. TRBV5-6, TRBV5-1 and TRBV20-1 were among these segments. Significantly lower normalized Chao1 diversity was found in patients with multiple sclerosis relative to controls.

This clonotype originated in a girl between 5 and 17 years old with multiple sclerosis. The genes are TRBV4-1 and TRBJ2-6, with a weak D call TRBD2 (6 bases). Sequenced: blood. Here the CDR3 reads CASSGLGGSGANVLTF. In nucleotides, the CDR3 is TGCGCCAGCAGCGGCCTGGGGGGATCTGGGGCCAACGTCCTGACTTTC.